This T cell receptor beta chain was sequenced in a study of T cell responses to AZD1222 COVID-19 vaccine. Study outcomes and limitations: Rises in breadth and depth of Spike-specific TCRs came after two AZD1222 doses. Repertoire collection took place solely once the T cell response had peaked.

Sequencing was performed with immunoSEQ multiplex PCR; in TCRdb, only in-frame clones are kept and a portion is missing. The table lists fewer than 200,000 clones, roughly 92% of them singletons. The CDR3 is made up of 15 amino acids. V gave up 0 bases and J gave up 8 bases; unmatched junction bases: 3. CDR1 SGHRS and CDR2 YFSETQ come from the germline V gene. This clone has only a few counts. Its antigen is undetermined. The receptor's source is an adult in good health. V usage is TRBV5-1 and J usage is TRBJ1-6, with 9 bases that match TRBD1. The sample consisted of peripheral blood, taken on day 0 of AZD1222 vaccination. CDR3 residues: CASSLDTGGDSPLHF. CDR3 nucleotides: TGCGCCAGCAGCTTGGACACAGGGGGCGATTCACCCCTCCACTTT.